The rows below give T cell receptor beta chains drawn from one sample of a study of cytomegalovirus exposure and HLA in healthy donors. Using immunoSEQ multiplex PCR, the repertoire was profiled, and TCRdb retains in-frame clones only, with some absent. The repertoire table contains 75,000 to 85,000 clones. The sequenced material came from PBMCs. These receptors all stem from a young man in good health and CMV-seropositive. Both conserved end residues are part of each CDR3. D genes are given only for firm matches.

CDR3 DNA: TGTGCCAGCAGCTTAGGGTGGGGGGGAGTAAACGAGCAGTACTTC; CDR3 protein: CASSLGWGGVNEQYF; D gene: TRBD2; V gene: TRBV7-9; J gene: TRBJ2-7
CDR3 DNA: TGTGCCAGCAGCCAAGGCGGTCTCTACAATGAGCAGTTCTTC; CDR3 protein: CASSQGGLYNEQFF; D gene: -; V gene: TRBV14; J gene: TRBJ2-1
CDR3 DNA: TGTGCCAGCAGTTACTCAATCGGAGACCGGAACACTGAAGCTTTCTTT; CDR3 protein: CASSYSIGDRNTEAFF; D gene: -; V gene: TRBV6-5; J gene: TRBJ1-1
CDR3 DNA: TGTGCCAGCAGTCCAAGACTCAACTATGGCTACACCTTC; CDR3 protein: CASSPRLNYGYTF; D gene: -; V gene: TRBV27; J gene: TRBJ1-2
CDR3 DNA: TGTGCCAGCAGCTCAACCCAGGATTCCTACGAGCAGTACTTC; CDR3 protein: CASSSTQDSYEQYF; D gene: -; V gene: TRBV7-9; J gene: TRBJ2-7
CDR3 DNA: TGTGCCAGCACCCAAATGGCTAGCGGGGTGGGCGAGCAGTACTTC; CDR3 protein: CASTQMASGVGEQYF; D gene: TRBD2; V gene: TRBV2; J gene: TRBJ2-7
CDR3 DNA: TGCGCCAGCAGCTTGGGGGAGGGTTCTGAAAAACTGTTTTTT; CDR3 protein: CASSLGEGSEKLFF; D gene: -; V gene: TRBV5-1; J gene: TRBJ1-4
CDR3 DNA: TGTGCCAGCAGCCAAGATCAAGTCGAGCCGAACGAGCAGTACTTC; CDR3 protein: CASSQDQVEPNEQYF; D gene: -; V gene: TRBV4-2; J gene: TRBJ2-7
CDR3 DNA: TGTGCCAGCAACCCAGGGGGCCTAAATGGCTACACCTTC; CDR3 protein: CASNPGGLNGYTF; D gene: TRBD1; V gene: TRBV6-5; J gene: TRBJ1-2
CDR3 DNA: TGCGCCAGCAGCCTGACAGAAGCCTACGAGCAGTACTTC; CDR3 protein: CASSLTEAYEQYF; D gene: -; V gene: TRBV4-1; J gene: TRBJ2-7
CDR3 DNA: TGTGCCAGCCGCCTGTTCTCGGGACTGAACACCGGGGAGCTGTTTTTT; CDR3 protein: CASRLFSGLNTGELFF; D gene: -; V gene: TRBV2; J gene: TRBJ2-2
CDR3 DNA: TGTGCCAGCGGGGGGGGGACAGGTTTCTATGGCTACACCTTC; CDR3 protein: CASGGGTGFYGYTF; D gene: TRBD1; V gene: TRBV9; J gene: TRBJ1-2
CDR3 DNA: TGTGCCAGTAGTATCGGGACAGATTTTGCCTACGAGCAGTACTTC; CDR3 protein: CASSIGTDFAYEQYF; D gene: TRBD1; V gene: TRBV19; J gene: TRBJ2-7
CDR3 DNA: TGTGCCAGCAGCTACGGGACAGGGAGACAGAACACCATATATTTT; CDR3 protein: CASSYGTGRQNTIYF; D gene: TRBD1; V gene: TRBV7-6; J gene: TRBJ1-3
CDR3 DNA: TGTGCCAGTACCGAGGGCCGAAACAAGGGAAACACCATATATTTT; CDR3 protein: CASTEGRNKGNTIYF; D gene: -; V gene: TRBV19; J gene: TRBJ1-3
CDR3 DNA: TGTGCCAGCACCGTGGGAGCGAACACCGGGGAGCTGTTTTTT; CDR3 protein: CASTVGANTGELFF; D gene: -; V gene: TRBV6-1; J gene: TRBJ2-2
CDR3 DNA: TGTGCCAGCAGCGAGACAGGGGGCAACACTGAAGCTTTCTTT; CDR3 protein: CASSETGGNTEAFF; D gene: TRBD1; V gene: TRBV9; J gene: TRBJ1-1
CDR3 DNA: TGTGCCAGCTCACCAACGACGACCCGGGACACTGAAGCTTTCTTT; CDR3 protein: CASSPTTTRDTEAFF; D gene: -; V gene: TRBV18; J gene: TRBJ1-1
CDR3 DNA: TGTGCCAGCTCACCGGACATGAACTCTGGAAACACCATATATTTT; CDR3 protein: CASSPDMNSGNTIYF; D gene: -; V gene: TRBV18; J gene: TRBJ1-3
CDR3 DNA: TGTGCCAGCAGTCCACACGGGGGACAGTACGAGCAGTACTTC; CDR3 protein: CASSPHGGQYEQYF; D gene: -; V gene: TRBV6-6; J gene: TRBJ2-7
CDR3 DNA: TGTGCCAGCAGGATCGGACAGGCGAACACCGGGGAGCTGTTTTTT; CDR3 protein: CASRIGQANTGELFF; D gene: TRBD1; V gene: TRBV7-9; J gene: TRBJ2-2
CDR3 DNA: TGTGCCAGTAGTACGCCCCGGGATCCGGAAGGGTATGGCTACACCTTC; CDR3 protein: CASSTPRDPEGYGYTF; D gene: -; V gene: TRBV19; J gene: TRBJ1-2
CDR3 DNA: TGTGCCAGCTCACCGGCCGCCTCGATATTGAACTATGGCTACACCTTC; CDR3 protein: CASSPAASILNYGYTF; D gene: -; V gene: TRBV18; J gene: TRBJ1-2
CDR3 DNA: TGCGCCAGCAGCTTGGGTGGACAGGGCTCCCCCACTGAAGCTTTCTTT; CDR3 protein: CASSLGGQGSPTEAFF; D gene: TRBD1; V gene: TRBV5-1; J gene: TRBJ1-1
CDR3 DNA: TGTGCCAGTAGTATAGATCTATTTTACGGCGAGCAGTACTTC; CDR3 protein: CASSIDLFYGEQYF; D gene: -; V gene: TRBV19; J gene: TRBJ2-7
CDR3 DNA: TGCGCCAGCAGCCAAGTTCGGGGAAACACCATATATTTT; CDR3 protein: CASSQVRGNTIYF; D gene: -; V gene: TRBV4-1; J gene: TRBJ1-3
CDR3 DNA: TGTGCCAGCAGCCAATGGGGGGGTAACGACTACGAGCAGTACTTC; CDR3 protein: CASSQWGGNDYEQYF; D gene: TRBD2; V gene: TRBV7-3; J gene: TRBJ2-7
CDR3 DNA: TGTGCCAGCAGCCCTAATAGCAATCAGCCCCAGCATTTT; CDR3 protein: CASSPNSNQPQHF; D gene: -; V gene: TRBV9; J gene: TRBJ1-5
CDR3 DNA: TGCGCCAGCAGCCAAGGTATTAGCAATCAGCCCCAGCATTTT; CDR3 protein: CASSQGISNQPQHF; D gene: -; V gene: TRBV4-1; J gene: TRBJ1-5
CDR3 DNA: TGTGCCAGCAGTGAAAAGGGGATGGACGGCACTGAAGCTTTCTTT; CDR3 protein: CASSEKGMDGTEAFF; D gene: -; V gene: TRBV6-4; J gene: TRBJ1-1
CDR3 DNA: TGTGCCAGCAGTTCCGGGAGTTCCTACGAGCAGTACTTC; CDR3 protein: CASSSGSSYEQYF; D gene: -; V gene: TRBV28; J gene: TRBJ2-7
CDR3 DNA: TGTGCCAGCAGTTTCCGGGGGGGGGTGAACACTGAAGCTTTCTTT; CDR3 protein: CASSFRGGVNTEAFF; D gene: -; V gene: TRBV28; J gene: TRBJ1-1
CDR3 DNA: TGTGCCAGCAGCTCCTCAGACAGCTCCTACGAGCAGTACTTC; CDR3 protein: CASSSSDSSYEQYF; D gene: -; V gene: TRBV5-4; J gene: TRBJ2-7
CDR3 DNA: TGCAGCGTTGTGCGGAGCGGGAGGGACAATGAGCAGTTCTTC; CDR3 protein: CSVVRSGRDNEQFF; D gene: TRBD2; V gene: TRBV29-1; J gene: TRBJ2-1